The 10 T cell receptor beta chains below were found in one sample sequenced in a study of tumor-infiltrating lymphocytes in primary liver carcinoma. cDNA specific to TCR beta was made from about 0.45 ug of total RNA, with a constant-region primer employed for priming. Slightly modified ARM-PCR served as the procedure for the TCR beta libraries. These libraries came from three rounds of nested multiplex PCR. Both of the initial two PCR rounds ran for around 10 cycles and employed TRBV1-TRBV30 forward primers alongside a C-beta reverse primer. TCRdb re-called the multiplex PCR reads with MiXCR, one entry per CDR3 protein. This sample has approximately 73,000 distinct CDR3 sequences, with over 70% found just once. Co-extraction of RNA and DNA was performed on roughly 17-32 mg of unsorted bulk tissue. The sample taken for sequencing was liver tumor tissue from sampling region 4. Subset denoted: tumor region T4, right-lateral pole. These TCRs come from a woman in her sixties or seventies with primary liver carcinoma and hepatitis B virus infection.

The gene calls are TRBV6-1 and TRBJ2-3; 11 bases match TRBD1. The CDR3 is 14 amino acids. Looked up from germline, CDR1 is MNHNS and CDR2 is SASEGT. V was clipped by 9 bases and J by 3 bases; unmatched bases: 5. DNA of the CDR3: TGTGCCAGACAGGGACAGGGGGAAACAGATACGCAGTATTTT. Translated, it gives CARQGQGETDTQYF.

This chain uses TRBV6-1 with TRBJ2-7; tentative D call: TRBD1 (5 bases). CDR1 is MNHNS, CDR2 SASEGT, per germline. This CDR3 has 15 amino acids. The V and J ends lost 2 bases and 4 bases respectively, with 15 bases between them. CDR3 DNA: TGTGCCAGCAGTGAACAGGGAACTGCGGCTTACGAGCAGTACTTC. Amino acids: CASSEQGTAAYEQYF.

This clonotype was recorded a few times. V usage is TRBV11-1 and J usage is TRBJ2-2, with TRBD1 matching over 8 bases. Per germline, CDR1 SGHAT and CDR2 FQDESV (reference sequence). The V segment lost 1 base and the J segment 6 bases; nucleotides outside the gene matches: 7. The CDR3 extends over 16 amino acids. In nucleotides, the CDR3 is TGTGCCAGCAGCTTAGGGGACAGGCGGGCGGCCGGGGAGCTGTTTTTT. Protein product: CASSLGDRRAAGELFF.

A remark on this clonotype: At one end, the junction sequence differs from germline, possibly due to a read error. The chain recombines TRBV28 with TRBJ1-2, with 7 nucleotides matching TRBD1. This CDR3 has 14 amino acids. Germline CDR1 and CDR2: MDHEN and SYDVKM. The CDR3 DNA reads TGTGACAGCAGGACAGGTGGGGGAAACTATGGCTACACTTTC. It encodes CDSRTGGGNYGYTF.

With respect to this clonotype: A read error may explain this, as a much larger clone is one base away. The V call is TRBV6-5, the J call TRBJ1-1, with 7 bases lining up with TRBD1. Germline V gene lookup returns CDR1 MNHEY and CDR2 SVGAGI. V lost 6 bases, J lost 6 bases, and 4 bases stayed unmatched. This CDR3 has 12 amino acids. Here the CDR3 reads CASRGGSSEAFF. CDR3 in DNA: TGTGCCAGCAGAGGGGGCAGTTCTGAAGCTTTCTTT.

In regard to this clonotype: Because it lacks the conserved phenylalanine or tryptophan at the end, this CDR3 is likely a read error. The chain has TRBV11-2 and TRBJ1-2; D gene unclear. Germline CDR1 reads SGHAT; CDR2 reads FQNNGV. This CDR3 is 15 amino acids long. V lost 7 bases to trimming and J lost 3 bases, with 18 bases between them. The chain's CDR3 is CASNLESAGYYGYTL. The DNA for the CDR3 is TGTGCCAGCAACTTGGAGAGTGCGGGTTACTATGGCTACACCTTG.

For this clonotype: A read error may produce the germline difference seen at one junction end. This sequence joins TRBV4-1 and TRBJ1-3; D is ambiguous. CDR3 length: 13 residues. CDR1 MGHRA and CDR2 YSYEKL come from the germline V gene. The CDR3 sequence: CANSQTRGNTIYF. As DNA, the CDR3 is TGCGCCAACAGCCAGACCCGGGGAAACACCATATATTTT.

The rearrangement joins TRBV28 to TRBJ2-7, with 8 bases fitting TRBD2. J was trimmed by 7 bases and V by 9 bases; bases with no gene match: 20. In germline, CDR1 is MDHEN, CDR2 SYDVKM. CDR3 size: 16 residues. The CDR3 loop is CARSAVGAGGIYEQYF. CDR3 nucleotide sequence: TGTGCCAGGAGTGCTGTGGGGGCGGGAGGTATATATGAGCAGTACTTC.

This clonotype was observed once. One junction end does not reproduce the germline sequence, and a read error may be involved. The chain has TRBV4-1 and TRBJ1-1; D is possibly TRBD1 (6 bases). The V gene's germline CDR1 is MGHRA and CDR2 YSYEKL. The CDR3 runs 17 residues. The CDR3 here is CASSQDESGTRNTEVFF. The CDR3 region has the DNA TGCGCCAGTAGCCAAGATGAGTCGGGGACACGGAACACTGAAGTTTTCTTT.

As regards this clonotype: The germline gene is not matched at one end of the junction; a read error may be the cause. The rearrangement uses TRBV29-1 and TRBJ2-5; possible D gene TRBD2, 5 bases. Per the germline V gene, CDR1 is SQVTM and CDR2 is ANQGSEA. CDR3 length: 12 amino acids. The CDR3 reads CSVGQSRETQYF. For the CDR3, the DNA is TGCAGCGTTGGCCAAAGTAGGGAGACCCAATACTTC.